This TCR beta chain was sequenced during a study of CD4 T cells in relation to SARS-CoV-2 and coronaviruses. Study as a whole: PBMCs were cultured with antigen for around nine days before TCR beta sequencing. The restricting HLA molecule for shared crossreactive spike epitopes was mapped.

General observations from the study: This crossreactivity analysis covered spike protein alone, no other viral proteins.

90,000 to 100,000 naive or memory CD4+ cells were cultured with CEF peptides for about 10 days. As concerns this clone: Its antigen remains unidentified.

Sequencing was performed with immunoSEQ multiplex PCR; in TCRdb, only in-frame clones are kept and a portion is missing. The sample includes around 30,000 clones, more than 60% seen only once; the top ten take roughly 3.2%. The germline V and J ends were trimmed by 4 bases and 7 bases, with 17 bases remaining between them. From germline, CDR1 is KGHSH and CDR2 LQKENI. CDR3 length: 15 residues. The rearrangement joins TRBV18 to TRBJ2-4; maybe TRBD1 (7 bases). The sample consisted of memory CD4+ T cells from PBMCs, cultured in vitro. The TCR comes from an adult with COVID-19. CDR3 sequence reads: CASSRTGAGTNIQYF. The CDR3 DNA sequence: TGTGCCAGCTCACGAACAGGGGCGGGGACGAACATTCAGTACTTC.